This entry features one TCR beta chain sequence. Antigen: not known. One end of the junction is discordant with germline, which a read error may explain. From about 19-30 mg of unsorted bulk tissue, DNA and RNA were co-extracted together. This specimen comes from a study of tumor-infiltrating lymphocytes in primary liver carcinoma. Study context: T1-T3 N0M0 was the stage of the tumors, which were about 4.2 to 10 cm across.

Constant-region priming of about 520 ng total RNA yielded TCR beta cDNA. It was through three nested multiplex PCR rounds of slightly modified ARM-PCR that TCR beta libraries arose. PCR rounds one and two used TRBV1-TRBV30 forward primers with a C-beta reverse primer for 10 cycles each. TCRdb recomputed calls from the multiplex PCR reads with MiXCR, one row per CDR3 protein. The table includes approximately 99,000 distinct CDR3 sequences, around three quarters detected once. Whole-study findings and limits: Relative to blood, tumors carried a significantly larger fraction of the repertoire in their top 250 clones (p = 0.039). A fraction of only about 7.5-24% of top clones appeared in all five tumor regions.

There are 17 residues in the CDR3. Looked up from germline, CDR1 is MGHRA and CDR2 is YSYEKL. The sequence came from a woman aged 60 to 75 with primary liver carcinoma and hepatitis B virus infection. The specimen was liver tumor tissue from sampling region 5. Subset defined: tumor region T5, tumor centre. V usage is TRBV4-1 and J usage is TRBJ2-1; 10 bases agree with TRBD2. CDR3 residues: CASSQPKLAGNFNEQFF. CDR3 coding DNA: TGCGCCAGCAGCCAACCCAAACTAGCGGGGAATTTTAATGAGCAATTCTTC.